This T cell receptor beta chain was retrieved from a study of shared clonotypes between healthy human individuals. This CDR3 has 13 residues. Between the trimmed V and J ends, which lost 6 bases and 4 bases, there was a span of 12 bases. Germline CDR1 and CDR2: ENHRY and SYGVKD. TCRdb's table, derived via immunoSEQ multiplex PCR, lists solely in-frame clones and lacks some. The table has roughly 330,000 clones, under 80% seen once. Sequencing was carried out using memory CD4+ T cells sorted from blood. Subset specified: CD45RA-negative fraction. This chain joins TRBV10-3 and TRBJ1-1, with D maybe TRBD1 (5 bases). This TCR derives from a man aged 30 to 45 in good health. The CDR3 nucleotides read TGTGCCATCAGCGGGACTGTCATCACTGAAGCTTTCTTT. It encodes CAISGTVITEAFF.